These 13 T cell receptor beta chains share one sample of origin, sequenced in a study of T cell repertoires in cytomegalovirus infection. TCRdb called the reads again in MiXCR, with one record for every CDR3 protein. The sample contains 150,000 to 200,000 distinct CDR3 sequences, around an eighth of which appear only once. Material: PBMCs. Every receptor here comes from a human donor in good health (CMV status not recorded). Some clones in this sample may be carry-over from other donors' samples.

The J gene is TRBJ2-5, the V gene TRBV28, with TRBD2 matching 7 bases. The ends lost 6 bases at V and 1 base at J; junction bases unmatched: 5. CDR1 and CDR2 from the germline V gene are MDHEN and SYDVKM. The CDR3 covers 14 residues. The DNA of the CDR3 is TGTGCCAGCAGCTGGGACTATATCCAAGAGACCCAGTACTTC. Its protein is CASSWDYIQETQYF. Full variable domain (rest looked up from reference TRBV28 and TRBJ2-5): DVKVTQSSRYLVKRTGEKVFLECVQDMDHENMFWYRQDPGLGLRLIYFSYDVKMKEKGDIPEGYSVSREKKERFSLILESASTNQTSMYLCASSWDYIQETQYFGPGTRLLVL.

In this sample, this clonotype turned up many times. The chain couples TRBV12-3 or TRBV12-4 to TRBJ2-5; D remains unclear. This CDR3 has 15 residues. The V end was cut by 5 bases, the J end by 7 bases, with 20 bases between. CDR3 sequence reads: CASSPRPVTSGTQYF. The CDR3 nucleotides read TGTGCCAGCAGTCCCCGCCCGGTAACCTCGGGGACCCAGTACTTC.

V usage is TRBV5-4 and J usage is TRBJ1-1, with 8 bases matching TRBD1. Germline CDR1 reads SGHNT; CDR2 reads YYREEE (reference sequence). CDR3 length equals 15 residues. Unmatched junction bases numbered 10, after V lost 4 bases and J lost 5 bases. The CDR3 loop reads CASSIDGQGGTEAFF. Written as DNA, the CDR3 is TGTGCCAGCAGCATCGACGGACAGGGAGGGACTGAAGCTTTCTTT.

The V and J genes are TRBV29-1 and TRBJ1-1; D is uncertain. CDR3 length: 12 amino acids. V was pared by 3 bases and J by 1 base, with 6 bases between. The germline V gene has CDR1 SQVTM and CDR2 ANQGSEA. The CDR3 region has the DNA TGCAGCGTTGATTTGGGGAACACTGAAGCTTTCTTT. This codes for CSVDLGNTEAFF.

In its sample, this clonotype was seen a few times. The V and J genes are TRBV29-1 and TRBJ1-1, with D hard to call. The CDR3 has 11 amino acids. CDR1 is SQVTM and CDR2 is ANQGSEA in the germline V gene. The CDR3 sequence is CSAHWDTEAFF. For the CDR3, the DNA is TGCAGTGCACACTGGGACACTGAAGCTTTCTTT.

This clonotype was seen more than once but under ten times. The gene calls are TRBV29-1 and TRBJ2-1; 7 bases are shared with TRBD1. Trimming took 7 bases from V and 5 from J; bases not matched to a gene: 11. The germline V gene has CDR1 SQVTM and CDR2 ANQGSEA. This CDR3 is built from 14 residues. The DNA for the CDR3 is TGCAGCGGGGGGACAGTCCGAGGTAACAATGAGCAGTTCTTC. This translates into CSGGTVRGNNEQFF.

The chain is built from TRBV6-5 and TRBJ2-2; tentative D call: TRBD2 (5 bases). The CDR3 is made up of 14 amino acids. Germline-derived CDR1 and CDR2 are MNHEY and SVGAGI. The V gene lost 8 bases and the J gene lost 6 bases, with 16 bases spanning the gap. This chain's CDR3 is CASSGKKVAGELFF. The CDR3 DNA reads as TGTGCCAGCTCCGGGAAGAAGGTGGCCGGGGAGCTGTTTTTT.

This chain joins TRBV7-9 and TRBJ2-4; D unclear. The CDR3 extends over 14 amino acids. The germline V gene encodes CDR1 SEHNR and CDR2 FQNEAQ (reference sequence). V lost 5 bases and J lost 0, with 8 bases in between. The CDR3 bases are TGTGCCAGCAGCCAGGATGTAGCCAAAAACATTCAGTACTTC. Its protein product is CASSQDVAKNIQYF.

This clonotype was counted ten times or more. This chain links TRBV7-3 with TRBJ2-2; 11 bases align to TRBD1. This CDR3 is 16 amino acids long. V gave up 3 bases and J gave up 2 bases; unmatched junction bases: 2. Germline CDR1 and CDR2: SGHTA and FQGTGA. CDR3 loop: CASSLDRGLNTGELFF. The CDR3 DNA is TGTGCCAGCAGCTTGGACAGGGGGCTCAACACCGGGGAGCTGTTTTTT.

The CDR3 is CASSSGTSGSGNEQFF. CDR3 coding DNA: TGTGCCAGCAGTTCCGGGACTAGCGGGAGTGGGAATGAGCAGTTCTTC. The chain recombines TRBV6-2 or TRBV6-3 with TRBJ2-1; 14 bases line up with TRBD2. CDR1 is MNHEY and CDR2 is SVGEGT in the germline V gene. The CDR3 is 16 amino acids. V lost 4 bases to trimming and J lost 7 bases; unmatched junction nucleotides: 6.

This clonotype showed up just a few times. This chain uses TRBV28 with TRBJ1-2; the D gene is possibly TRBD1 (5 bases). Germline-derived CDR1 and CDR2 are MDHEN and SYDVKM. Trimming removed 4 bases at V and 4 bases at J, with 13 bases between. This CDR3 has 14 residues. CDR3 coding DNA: TGTGCCAGCAGTTCCCCTGGAGGGACCTATGGCTACACCTTC. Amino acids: CASSSPGGTYGYTF.

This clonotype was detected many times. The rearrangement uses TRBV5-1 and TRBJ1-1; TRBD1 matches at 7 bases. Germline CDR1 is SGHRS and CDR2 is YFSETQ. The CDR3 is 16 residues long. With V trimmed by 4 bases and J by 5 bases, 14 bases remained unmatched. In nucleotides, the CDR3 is TGCGCCAGCAGCGGCCTATCAAGGGGGCGTGGGACTGAAGCTTTCTTT. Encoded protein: CASSGLSRGRGTEAFF.

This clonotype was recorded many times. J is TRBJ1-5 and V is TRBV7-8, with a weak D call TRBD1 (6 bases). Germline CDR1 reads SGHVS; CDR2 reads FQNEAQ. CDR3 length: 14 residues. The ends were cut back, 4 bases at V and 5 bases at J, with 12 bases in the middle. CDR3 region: CASSYRDNDQPQHF. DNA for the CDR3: TGTGCCAGCAGCTACCGGGACAATGATCAGCCCCAGCATTTT.